The 19 T cell receptor beta chains below were found in one sample sequenced in a study of blood T cell repertoires in COVID-19. Clones were sequenced by immunoSEQ multiplex PCR, and TCRdb holds only the in-frame ones, with some missing. The table lists 380,000 or so clones, over 75% of them singletons. What was sequenced was PBMCs or T cells enriched from blood (not recorded which). Receptors were obtained from a woman aged 30 to 39 with acute COVID-19.

The rearrangement links TRBV11-2 to TRBJ2-7, with D maybe TRBD2 (6 bases). There are 15 residues in the CDR3. V shed 1 base and J shed 2 bases, with 12 bases lying between them. Per the germline V gene, CDR1 is SGHAT and CDR2 is FQNNGV. In DNA form, the CDR3 reads TGTGCCAGCAGCTTAGGCGGGGTTTCGGCCTACGAGCAGTACTTC. Its translation is CASSLGGVSAYEQYF. Drawing the rest from reference TRBV11-2 and TRBJ2-7, the complete variable domain is EAGVAQSPRYKIIEKRQSVAFWCNPISGHATLYWYQQILGQGPKLLIQFQNNGVVDDSQLPKDRFSAERLKGVDSTLKIQPAKLEDSAVYLCASSLGGVSAYEQYFGPGTRLTVT.

For this clone: A read error may produce the germline difference seen at one junction end. This chain links TRBV4-3 with TRBJ2-5, with 7 bases that match TRBD2. Germline V gene sequence: CDR1 LGHNA, CDR2 YSLEER. This CDR3 spans 14 amino acids. Written as DNA, the CDR3 is TGCGCCACCAGCCAAGGGTGGGGGGGGGAGACCCAGTACTTC. It codes for CATSQGWGGETQYF.

The V gene is TRBV2, the J gene TRBJ2-7, with 9 bases that match TRBD1. V shed 8 bases, J shed 0 bases, and the junction held 8 bases outside the gene matches. The CDR3 is 15 residues long. Germline CDR1 SNHLY, CDR2 FYNNEI. In DNA form, the CDR3 reads TGTGCCAGCCACGAGTGGGGACAGGGCTCCTACGAGCAGTACTTC. Amino acid sequence: CASHEWGQGSYEQYF. The variable domain in full, completed from reference TRBV2 and TRBJ2-7, reads EPEVTQTPSHQVTQMGQEVILRCVPISNHLYFYWYRQILGQKVEFLVSFYNNEISEKSEIFDDQFSVERPDGSNFTLKIRSTKLEDSAMYFCASHEWGQGSYEQYFGPGTRLTVT.

This sequence joins TRBV10-1 and TRBJ2-7, with a possible D match to TRBD1 (7 bases). The CDR3 runs 15 residues. Germline assignment: CDR1 WNHNN and CDR2 SYGVQD (reference sequence). The V end lost 3 bases, the J end lost 4 bases, and 16 bases lay between the germline ends. The CDR3 reads CASSDGLSGGYEQYF. The CDR3 DNA reads TGCGCCAGCAGTGATGGCCTCTCAGGGGGGTACGAGCAGTACTTC.

The genes are TRBV5-1 and TRBJ2-3, with TRBD1 matching over 7 bases. Trimming cost V 3 bases and J 2 bases; bases outside gene matches: 6. The CDR3 consists of 15 residues. Germline V gives CDR1 SGHRS, CDR2 YFSETQ. CDR3 in DNA: TGCGCCAGCAGCTCCCGGGGACAGTTCACAGATACGCAGTATTTT. Amino acids: CASSSRGQFTDTQYF.

V gene TRBV3-1 (or the pseudogene TRBV3-2) combines with J gene TRBJ1-3; D is possibly TRBD1 (5 bases). V lost 0 bases and J 4 bases, leaving 16 bases between the germline ends. The CDR3 has 17 residues. CDR1 and CDR2 from the germline V gene are LGHDT and YNNKEL (reference sequence). The CDR3 loop is CASSQDVYQGSGNTIYF. Written as DNA, the CDR3 is TGTGCCAGCAGCCAAGATGTCTATCAGGGTTCAGGAAACACCATATATTTT.

This chain connects TRBV18 to TRBJ1-3, with 8 bases aligning to TRBD1. Losses at the gene ends were 3 bases for V and 5 bases for J; bases not matched to a gene: 9. CDR1 and CDR2 from the germline V gene are KGHSH and LQKENI. The CDR3 consists of 16 residues. Written as DNA, the CDR3 is TGTGCCAGCTCACCTACTGGGACAGGTTCCAGAAACACCATATATTTT. Its translation is CASSPTGTGSRNTIYF.

The sample holds a few counts of this clone. Written as DNA, the CDR3 is TGTGCCAGCAGCCGCGGGACAGGGGGACCCTACGAGCAGTACTTC. Translated: CASSRGTGGPYEQYF. The chain joins TRBV3-1 (or the pseudogene TRBV3-2) to TRBJ2-7, with 11 bases fitting TRBD1. Germline V gene data show CDR1 as LGHDT and CDR2 as YNNKEL (reference sequence). The V and J ends lost 4 bases and 2 bases, in that order; junction bases with no gene match: 4. The CDR3 is made up of 15 amino acids.

In nucleotides, the CDR3 is TGTGCCATCAGTTCGACAGGGCCCACTGAAGCTTTCTTT. Translation gives CAISSTGPTEAFF. The chain is built from TRBV10-3 and TRBJ1-1; 7 nucleotides agree with TRBD1. V was pared by 5 bases and J by 4 bases, with 4 bases of the junction left unmatched. Germline V lookup: CDR1 ENHRY, CDR2 SYGVKD. CDR3 length: 13 residues.

The chain uses TRBV19 and TRBJ1-3; D call uncertain. V lost 7 bases to trimming and J lost 9 bases, with 22 bases between them. Germline lookup yields CDR1 LNHDA and CDR2 SQIVND (reference sequence). This CDR3 contains 15 residues. The CDR3 sequence is CASTSMAGGRTTIYF. CDR3 coding DNA: TGTGCCAGTACCTCGATGGCGGGCGGCCGGACCACCATATATTTT.

The genes are TRBV12-5 and TRBJ1-5, with D maybe TRBD1 (5 bases). V gave up 0 bases and J gave up 0 bases, with 9 bases separating them. Germline CDR1 LGHNT, CDR2 FRNRAP. This CDR3 has 16 amino acids. The CDR3 loop reads CASGLVQGYSNQPQHF. In DNA form, the CDR3 reads TGTGCTAGTGGTTTGGTTCAGGGTTATAGCAATCAGCCCCAGCATTTT.

The chain has TRBV3-1 (or the pseudogene TRBV3-2) and TRBJ2-3; possibly TRBD1 for D (5 bases). CDR1 LGHDT and CDR2 YNNKEL come from the germline V gene (reference sequence). CDR3 length equals 14 residues. V lost 6 bases and J 3 bases, leaving 13 bases between the germline ends. This CDR3 is CASSDRQFTDTQYF. DNA of the CDR3: TGTGCCAGCAGTGATCGACAGTTTACAGATACGCAGTATTTT.

The rearrangement uses TRBV6-1 and TRBJ2-3, with 7 bases matching TRBD1. Germline CDR1 is MNHNS and CDR2 is SASEGT. The CDR3 totals 16 residues. V dropped 4 bases and J dropped 0; count of bases not matched to a gene: 7. The CDR3 region is CASSARGGLSTDTQYF. The CDR3 bases are TGTGCCAGCAGTGCCAGAGGGGGCCTCAGCACAGATACGCAGTATTTT.

The chain uses TRBV7-9 and TRBJ1-1; 11 bases are shared with TRBD1. Germline V CDR1 and CDR2: SEHNR, FQNEAQ (reference sequence). Trimming cost V 2 bases and J 5 bases; bases outside gene matches: 7. The CDR3 consists of 16 residues. The CDR3 DNA is TGTGCCAGCAGCTTAACGCCGGGACAGGGGGGAACTGAAGCTTTCTTT. Amino acids: CASSLTPGQGGTEAFF.

In this sample, this clone turned up once. V and J are TRBV7-7 and TRBJ2-5; 8 positions agree with TRBD2. Losses at the gene ends were 0 bases for V and 1 base for J; bases not matched to a gene: 7. Germline V gene data show CDR1 as SSHAT and CDR2 as FNYEAQ (reference sequence). The CDR3 loop spans 17 amino acids. The CDR3 spells CASSLAAAGGLQETQYF. In DNA form, the CDR3 reads TGTGCCAGCAGCTTAGCGGCTGCGGGGGGCCTCCAAGAGACCCAGTACTTC.

The chain carries TRBV3-1 (or the pseudogene TRBV3-2) and TRBJ2-3, with 8 bases identical to TRBD1. CDR1 is LGHDT, CDR2 YNNKEL, per germline (reference sequence). The CDR3 contains 15 residues. V was pared by 4 bases and J by 2 bases, with 5 bases of the junction left unmatched. CDR3 in DNA: TGTGCCAGCAGCCTTCGGCAGGGGGCCACAGATACGCAGTATTTT. It encodes CASSLRQGATDTQYF.

V gene TRBV19 combines with J gene TRBJ1-1; 7 bases match TRBD1. Germline lookup yields CDR1 LNHDA and CDR2 SQIVND (reference sequence). The CDR3 has 13 amino acids. V shed 7 bases and J 6 bases; nucleotides not matched to a gene: 8. The CDR3 region is CASTPEGAAEAFF. The CDR3 DNA is TGTGCCAGTACCCCCGAGGGGGCCGCTGAAGCTTTCTTT.

V is TRBV5-8 and J is TRBJ1-1, with TRBD1 as a possible D gene (6 bases). Germline loops: CDR1 SGHTS, CDR2 YDEGEE. This CDR3 comprises 14 residues. The V end was cut by 1 base, the J end by 3 bases, with 10 bases between. CDR3 sequence: CASSLLGGHTEAFF. CDR3 nucleotide sequence: TGTGCCAGCAGCTTGCTAGGGGGACACACTGAAGCTTTCTTT.

Only one count was recorded for this clone. This chain uses TRBV5-1 with TRBJ1-2, with 7 bases fitting TRBD1. CDR1 and CDR2 from the germline V gene are SGHRS and YFSETQ. V lost 4 bases and J lost 4; bases outside the gene matches: 7. This CDR3 contains 14 residues. CDR3 sequence: CASSPDRAGYGYTF. The CDR3 DNA sequence: TGCGCCAGCAGCCCTGACAGGGCGGGCTATGGCTACACCTTC.